Listed below are T cell receptor beta chains from one sample, sequenced in a study of T cell changes during pregnancy in multiple sclerosis. Produced via immunoSEQ multiplex PCR; TCRdb's table is partial and in-frame only. The sample lists tens of thousands of clones; around 92% were seen once. Specimen: peripheral blood, collected before pregnancy. The receptors derive from a female donor with multiple sclerosis, enrolled in a pregnancy study. CDR3s include the opening cysteine and the closing phenylalanine or tryptophan. D genes are given only for firm matches. For some rows the clone size is stated as once, few or many, or as a class when expanded; others skip it.

TRBD2	TRBV7-9	TRBJ2-1	NA	TGTGCCAGCAGCTTACCCTTCCGACTAGCGGGGGGGCCAGGAGAGCAGTTCTTC	CASSLPFRLAGGPGEQFF
NA	TRBV18	TRBJ2-3	NA	TGTGCCAGCTCACTGTGGTCCCGGACAGCTGTAGATACGCAGTATTTT	CASSLWSRTAVDTQYF
TRBD1	TRBV5-1	TRBJ1-1	few	TGCGCCAGCAGCTCCTCCATTCGGGACAGCACTGAAGCTTTCTTT	CASSSSIRDSTEAFF
TRBD2	TRBV5-4	TRBJ2-5	NA	TGTGCCAGCAGTCCCCCCGGGGGGGAGGGTAAAGAGACCCAGTACTTC	CASSPPGGEGKETQYF
TRBD1	TRBV5-1	TRBJ2-7	few	TGCGCCAGCAGATCCGGGACAGGGCCCTACGAGCAGTACTTC	CASRSGTGPYEQYF
NA	TRBV9	TRBJ2-5	NA	TGTGCCAGCAGCGCTTTGAGCGGCTCCCAAGAGACCCAGTACTTC	CASSALSGSQETQYF
TRBD1	TRBV7-3	TRBJ2-1	NA	TGTGCCAGCAGCCCTAGGCCGGCAGGGGGTTTTAATGAGCAGTTCTTC	CASSPRPAGGFNEQFF
NA	TRBV18	TRBJ2-1	once	TGTGCCAGCTCACCTCGAATGGCTGAGCAGTTCTTC	CASSPRMAEQFF
TRBD2	TRBV6-5	TRBJ2-7	NA	TGTGCCAGCAGTTACGGTAGCGGGGGGTACGAGCAGTACTTC	CASSYGSGGYEQYF
NA	TRBV4-1	TRBJ1-1	NA	TGCGCCAGCAGCACACAGGGGAACACTGAAGCTTTCTTT	CASSTQGNTEAFF
NA	TRBV10-3	TRBJ1-1	NA	TGTGCCATCAGGCTACCGTTCTTT	CAIRLPFF
NA	TRBV18	TRBJ2-1	NA	TGTGCCAGCTCACCACCGGGGGCAGGTCTGCACAATGAGCAGTTCTTC	CASSPPGAGLHNEQFF
NA	TRBV10-3	TRBJ1-5	few	TGTGCCATCTCCAAGGGAGGGATTAGCAATCAGCCCCAGCATTTT	CAISKGGISNQPQHF
TRBD1	TRBV2	TRBJ2-7	NA	TGTGCCAGCAGTTCGACAGGGTCAAGTCGCGAGCAGTACTTC	CASSSTGSSREQYF
NA	TRBV18	TRBJ2-5	NA	TGTGCCAGCTCACCACCGTACGCCCGAGGAGAGACCCAGTACTTC	CASSPPYARGETQYF
NA	TRBV6-5	TRBJ2-7	NA	TGTGCCAGCAGTTACTCGAATCAGTACGAGCAGTACTTC	CASSYSNQYEQYF
NA	TRBV11-2	TRBJ1-1	NA	TGTGCCAGCAGCTTAGACGCCGGGGTGGCTTTCTTT	CASSLDAGVAFF
NA	TRBV7-9	TRBJ1-2	NA	TGTGCCAGCAGCGAACAGATAAACTATGGCTACACCTTC	CASSEQINYGYTF
NA	TRBV7-8	TRBJ1-1	NA	TGTGCCAGCAGCCCTGGCTCGCTCGCTTTCTTT	CASSPGSLAFF
TRBD2	TRBV15	TRBJ2-3	NA	TGTGCCACCAGCAGAGCTGGCGGGGGGGGAACAGATACGCAGTATTTT	CATSRAGGGGTDTQYF
NA	TRBV10-2	TRBJ2-5	NA	TGCGCCACCAGCCCGGAGGTAGCGGAGGTTCAAGAGACCCAGTACTTC	CATSPEVAEVQETQYF
NA	TRBV4-1	TRBJ1-3	NA	TGCGCCAGCAGCCAAGGGGGAGTTTCCTCTGGAAACACCATATATTTT	CASSQGGVSSGNTIYF
NA	TRBV9	TRBJ2-6	NA	TGTGCCAGCAGGGCAACGGGCTCTGGGGCCAACGTCCTGACTTTC	CASRATGSGANVLTF
TRBD2	TRBV27	TRBJ2-2	NA	TGTGCCAGCAGCCCTTTGGTTTTCGCTAGCGGAGCCGACGGGGAGCTGTTTTTT	CASSPLVFASGADGELFF
NA	TRBV7-6	TRBJ1-6	NA	TGTGCCAGCAGCTCATTCAATTCACCCCTCCACTTT	CASSSFNSPLHF
TRBD1	TRBV7-3	TRBJ2-3	NA	TGTGCCAGCAGCTTAATTGGGGACAGGGGGACAGATACGCAGTATTTT	CASSLIGDRGTDTQYF
NA	TRBV7-2	TRBJ1-2	NA	TGTGCCAGCAGCTTAGGGACATTCGGTGGCAATGGCTACACCTTC	CASSLGTFGGNGYTF
NA	TRBV6-1	TRBJ1-3	NA	TGTGCCAGCAGTGTTGAGAGGGAACGCGGAAACACCATATATTTT	CASSVERERGNTIYF
NA	TRBV4-1	TRBJ2-3	NA	TGCGCCAGCAGCCAAGCTACGACAGCTACTAGCACAGATACGCAGTATTTT	CASSQATTATSTDTQYF
NA	TRBV2	TRBJ1-1	NA	TGTGCCAGCAGTACTTCACCCTCGATGAACACTGAAGCTTTCTTT	CASSTSPSMNTEAFF
TRBD1	TRBV7-3	TRBJ2-3	NA	TGTGCCAGCAGCTTATCGGGACAGGGGACAGATACGCAGTATTTT	CASSLSGQGTDTQYF
NA	TRBV19	TRBJ1-2	NA	TGTGCCAGTAGGTCGACTTATGGCTACACCTTC	CASRSTYGYTF
NA	TRBV28	TRBJ2-5	NA	TGTGCCAGCAGTTTCCCACGGGGAGACCAAGAGACCCAGTACTTC	CASSFPRGDQETQYF
TRBD1	TRBV2	TRBJ1-5	NA	TGTGCCAGCAGTAGGGACAGGATGCAGCCCCAGCATTTT	CASSRDRMQPQHF
NA	TRBV5-8	TRBJ2-3	NA	TGTGCCAGCAGCTTGGTCCTAGCCACAGATACGCAGTATTTT	CASSLVLATDTQYF
NA	TRBV9	TRBJ1-6	NA	TGTGCCAGCAGCCCCTCGAATTCACCCCTCCACTTT	CASSPSNSPLHF
NA	TRBV2	TRBJ2-2	NA	TGTGCCAGCGACAGGCCGAGACACACCGGGGAGCTGTTTTTT	CASDRPRHTGELFF
TRBD1	TRBV7-9	TRBJ1-2	NA	TGTGCCAGCAGCCTATTAAAGGGTGACAGGGGTTACGATGGCTACACCTTC	CASSLLKGDRGYDGYTF
NA	TRBV5-1	TRBJ2-7	NA	TGCGCCAGCACCCGCGGGGATCTGAACGAGCAGTACTTC	CASTRGDLNEQYF
NA	TRBV21-1	TRBJ2-5	NA	TGTGCCAGCAGCTCGGACAGGGGCAAAGAGACCCAGTACTTC	CASSSDRGKETQYF
TRBD1	TRBV5-4	TRBJ1-2	NA	TGTGCCAGCAGCTTCCAACAGGGGGGTGGCTACACCTTC	CASSFQQGGGYTF
NA	TRBV5-6	TRBJ1-1	NA	TGTGCCAGCAGCTTAGGAGGGGACACTGAAGCTTTCTTT	CASSLGGDTEAFF
TRBD1	TRBV4-1	TRBJ2-2	NA	TGCGCCAGCAGCCCGGGACAGGGGAACACCGGGGAGCTGTTTTTT	CASSPGQGNTGELFF
NA	TRBV9	TRBJ1-2	NA	TGTGCCAGCAGCGCCGACGGGTCCTATGGCTACACCTTC	CASSADGSYGYTF
TRBD1	TRBV5-6	TRBJ1-2	NA	TGTGCCAGCAGCGGAGGACAGGGGGCGCGTGGCTACACCTTC	CASSGGQGARGYTF
TRBD2	TRBV15	TRBJ2-7	NA	TGTGCCACCAGCAGAGCGCATCCCGGGACTAGCGGGGTCCACGAGCAGTACTTC	CATSRAHPGTSGVHEQYF
NA	TRBV30	TRBJ1-2	NA	TGTGCCTCCCTTATCCTAGCCCTCGTAGAGGGCAGGTATGGCTACACCTTC	CASLILALVEGRYGYTF
TRBD2	TRBV6-4	TRBJ2-3	NA	TGTGCCAGCAGTGAAGTCGGGGGGAACACAGATACGCAGTATTTT	CASSEVGGNTDTQYF
TRBD2	TRBV5-1	TRBJ2-3	NA	TGCGCCAGCAGGCCGCTAGCGGGGGACACAGATACGCAGTATTTT	CASRPLAGDTDTQYF
TRBD2	TRBV7-8	TRBJ2-7	NA	TGTGCCAGCAGCTTAGTACGACTAGCGGGGGGGCTTTCCTACGAGCAGTACTTC	CASSLVRLAGGLSYEQYF
TRBD1	TRBV7-6	TRBJ1-4	once	TGTGCCAGCAGCCGCCGGGACAGGGGACAACTGTTTTTT	CASSRRDRGQLFF
NA	TRBV19	TRBJ2-1	once	TGTGCCAGTAATGTGAATAACGGGTACAATGAGCAGTTCTTC	CASNVNNGYNEQFF
NA	TRBV10-2	TRBJ1-3	NA	TGCGCCAGTAGGGTAGAGGGAAGTGGAAACACCATATATTTT	CASRVEGSGNTIYF
NA	TRBV27	TRBJ1-1	NA	TGTGCCAGCAGTTTCAACATAAAAATGAACACTGAAGCTTTCTTT	CASSFNIKMNTEAFF
NA	TRBV5-1	TRBJ1-2	NA	TGCGCCAGCAGGCCCGGGGGAGACTATGGCTACACCTTC	CASRPGGDYGYTF